Below are 26 T cell receptor beta chains sequenced from a single sample in a study of blood T cell repertoires in COVID-19. The repertoire was sequenced with immunoSEQ multiplex PCR; TCRdb's copy has only in-frame clones and lacks some. Found here are some 120,000 clones, around four fifths of them singletons; the top ten hold about an eighth. Sequenced input: peripheral blood. The origin of the receptors is a human donor in a cohort sampled during active COVID-19.

The J gene is TRBJ1-2, the V gene TRBV20-1, with D uncertain. The CDR3 totals 11 residues. V was clipped by 3 bases and J by 4 bases, with 6 bases between them. CDR1 is DFQATT and CDR2 is SNEGSKA in the germline V gene (reference sequence). In DNA, the CDR3 is TGCAGTGCTAGTCCCCTCTATGGCTACACCTTC. Translation gives CSASPLYGYTF.

The chain joins TRBV3-1 (or the pseudogene TRBV3-2) to TRBJ1-2; weak D call: TRBD1 (6 bases). CDR3 size: 13 residues. Germline V lookup: CDR1 LGHDT, CDR2 YNNKEL (reference sequence). V lost 1 base and J lost 6, with 9 bases in between. CDR3 amino acids: CASSQGQADGYTF. DNA of the CDR3: TGTGCCAGCAGCCAAGGACAGGCGGATGGCTACACCTTC.

The chain joins TRBV20-1 to TRBJ2-7; 9 positions agree with TRBD1. This CDR3 has 15 amino acids. CDR1 is DFQATT and CDR2 is SNEGSKA in the germline V gene (reference sequence). V trimming: 5 bases; J trimming: 0 bases; junction bases outside the gene matches: 8. CDR3 protein: CSAGDRDRVSYEQYF. Here the CDR3 DNA reads TGCAGTGCTGGTGACCGGGACAGGGTCTCCTACGAGCAGTACTTC.

This chain joins TRBV9 and TRBJ2-3, with D possibly TRBD2 on 5 matching bases. Germline values: CDR1 SGDLS, CDR2 YYNGEE. Trimming stripped 7 bases from V and 1 base from J, with 10 bases between. This CDR3 is built from 13 residues. The CDR3 is CASGVGGTDTQYF. The CDR3 coding sequence is TGTGCCAGCGGAGTCGGGGGCACAGATACGCAGTATTTT.

This clone was detected only once. The chain's CDR3 is CASSPRDGREAFF. CDR3 in DNA: TGTGCCAGCTCACCGCGGGACGGCCGTGAAGCTTTCTTT. The chain recombines TRBV18 with TRBJ1-1, with D perhaps matching TRBD1 (5 bases). Germline CDR1 KGHSH, CDR2 LQKENI. Trimming left V 3 bases short and J 7 bases short, with 12 bases between. The CDR3 contains 13 residues.

The J gene is TRBJ2-5, the V gene TRBV27, with 8 nucleotides matching TRBD1. Trimming took 3 bases from V and 3 from J; bases not matched to a gene: 6. This CDR3 has 15 residues. The germline CDR1 and CDR2 sequences are MNHEY and SMNVEV (reference sequence). CDR3 nucleotide sequence: TGTGCCAGCAGTTTCAGCAGGGGGCGCAAAGAGACCCAGTACTTC. Protein product: CASSFSRGRKETQYF.

The rearrangement links TRBV10-2 to TRBJ2-5, with 8 bases matching TRBD1. Germline CDR1 and CDR2: WSHSY and SAAADI. The trim removed 9 bases at V and 4 bases at J, leaving 4 bases unmatched. The CDR3 has 12 amino acids. This CDR3 reads CARTDRVETQYF. As DNA, the CDR3 is TGCGCCAGAACGGACAGGGTAGAGACCCAGTACTTC.

This chain uses TRBV19 with TRBJ2-7; weak D call: TRBD2 (6 bases). From germline, CDR1 is LNHDA and CDR2 SQIVND (reference sequence). V lost 5 bases and J lost 2, with 13 bases in between. This CDR3 has 14 amino acids. CDR3: CASSPRRGTYEQYF. The CDR3 nucleotides are TGTGCCAGTAGTCCCCGTCGCGGGACCTACGAGCAGTACTTC.

This chain connects TRBV2 to TRBJ1-2; D is perhaps TRBD1 (5 bases). In germline, CDR1 is SNHLY, CDR2 FYNNEI. The CDR3 is 13 amino acids. Trimming left V 6 bases short and J 4 bases short, with 12 bases between. Written as DNA, the CDR3 is TGTGCCAGCAGGGCTGACAGCCCCTATGGCTACACCTTC. Amino acids: CASRADSPYGYTF.

V is TRBV29-1 and J is TRBJ2-1, with 10 nucleotides matching TRBD1. From germline, CDR1 is SQVTM and CDR2 ANQGSEA. This CDR3 is built from 14 residues. V shed 0 bases and J 4 bases; nucleotides not matched to a gene: 0. The CDR3 sequence: CSVEEGQGYNEQFF. The CDR3 nucleotides are TGCAGCGTTGAAGAGGGACAGGGGTACAATGAGCAGTTCTTC.

This rearrangement joins TRBV7-2 to TRBJ2-3; 8 bases line up with TRBD1. CDR3 length: 14 residues. Unmatched junction bases numbered 4, after V lost 5 bases and J lost 3 bases. Germline V gene sequence: CDR1 SGHTA, CDR2 FQGNSA. The CDR3, as DNA: TGTGCCAGCAGCCGGCAGGGGGCAACAGATACGCAGTATTTT. Protein: CASSRQGATDTQYF.

This clone was recorded once. This rearrangement joins TRBV7-8 to TRBJ2-3; TRBD2 is a possible D gene (6 bases). Germline-derived CDR1 and CDR2 are SGHVS and FQNEAQ. The CDR3 spans 18 residues. V gave up 2 bases and J gave up 0 bases, with 18 bases separating them. The CDR3 is CASSLRARGGTSTDTQYF. The CDR3 nucleotides read TGTGCCAGCAGCTTACGGGCCCGAGGAGGGACTAGCACAGATACGCAGTATTTT.

The chain joins TRBV29-1 to TRBJ1-1; D ambiguous. This CDR3 has 13 amino acids. Per germline, CDR1 SQVTM and CDR2 ANQGSEA. The V end lost 5 bases, the J end lost 3 bases, and 13 bases lay between the germline ends. In DNA, the CDR3 is TGCAGCGTTCTGAGGGCGGCGGACACTGAAGCTTTCTTT. As protein: CSVLRAADTEAFF.

This chain connects TRBV19 to TRBJ1-1, with 8 bases fitting TRBD1. The V and J ends lost 6 bases and 3 bases, in that order; junction bases with no gene match: 3. Germline lookup yields CDR1 LNHDA and CDR2 SQIVND (reference sequence). The CDR3 extends over 13 amino acids. The CDR3 nucleotides are TGTGCCAGTAGGGACAGGGCGTACACTGAAGCTTTCTTT. As protein: CASRDRAYTEAFF.

V is TRBV5-1 and J is TRBJ1-1, with 10 bases identical to TRBD1. Germline V gene lookup returns CDR1 SGHRS and CDR2 YFSETQ. This CDR3 has 17 residues. The V segment lost 6 bases and the J segment 0 bases; nucleotides outside the gene matches: 11. The CDR3, as DNA: TGCGCCAGCATGCATGGGACAGGGGAGGCGGTGAACACTGAAGCTTTCTTT. Its translation: CASMHGTGEAVNTEAFF.

The rearrangement joins TRBV5-8 to TRBJ2-5; tentatively, D is TRBD2 (5 bases). The CDR3 runs 18 residues. Per germline, CDR1 SGHTS and CDR2 YDEGEE. Trimming removed 8 bases at V and 0 bases at J, with 26 bases between. This CDR3 is CASRSLTQPGYYQETQYF. The CDR3 nucleotides read TGTGCCAGTCGCAGTCTTACCCAACCGGGATATTACCAAGAGACCCAGTACTTC.

This clone was seen just once. The chain uses TRBV18 and TRBJ1-3; 8 positions match TRBD1. J was trimmed by 0 bases and V by 4 bases; bases with no gene match: 11. Looked up from germline, CDR1 is KGHSH and CDR2 is LQKENI. CDR3 length equals 18 residues. The DNA of the CDR3 is TGTGCCAGCTCACGAGGAGCGGGACAGGAAGACTCTGGAAACACCATATATTTT. Translating gives CASSRGAGQEDSGNTIYF.

V and J are TRBV2 and TRBJ2-3, with D tentatively TRBD2 (6 bases). V was trimmed by 7 bases and J by 6 bases, leaving 17 bases between them. Germline values: CDR1 SNHLY, CDR2 FYNNEI. The CDR3 is made up of 14 amino acids. In DNA, the CDR3 is TGTGCCAGCACCCCGGGGACTTCGGGGGATACGCAGTATTTT. Encoded protein: CASTPGTSGDTQYF.

This clone was seen more than once but under ten times. The J gene is TRBJ1-4, the V gene TRBV5-1; D is unclear. The CDR3 spans 16 residues. Trimming shortened V by 0 bases and J by 2 bases, and 11 bases separated the two germline ends. The germline gives CDR1 SGHRS, CDR2 YFSETQ. CDR3 coding DNA: TGCGCCAGCAGCTTGGAGCGGGGTTCGACTAATGAAAAACTGTTTTTT. It translates to CASSLERGSTNEKLFF.

This clone was observed a single time. J is TRBJ1-1 and V is TRBV5-1, with no clear D. Germline V lookup: CDR1 SGHRS, CDR2 YFSETQ. Trimming pared 0 bases from V and 4 bases from J, leaving 7 bases between. This CDR3 comprises 13 residues. CDR3 region: CASSLVGSTEAFF. As DNA, the CDR3 is TGCGCCAGCAGCTTGGTAGGGAGCACTGAAGCTTTCTTT.

The chain links TRBV23-1 to TRBJ2-6; D not resolved. TRBV23-1 is an ORF; its function is uncertain. Deletions cut 3 bases from V and 1 base from J, with 10 bases between. The CDR3 is 16 residues long. Written as DNA, the CDR3 is TGCGCCAGCAGTCATCCAGGAAGATCTGGGGCCAACGTCCTGACTTTC. Residues: CASSHPGRSGANVLTF.

This clone was seen a few times. V and J are TRBV6-1 and TRBJ2-1; 10 nucleotides agree with TRBD1. The CDR3 is 17 residues long. Trimming at V came to 4 bases and at J to 12 bases, leaving 18 bases not matched to a gene. The V gene's germline CDR1 is MNHNS and CDR2 SASEGT. The CDR3 DNA reads TGTGCCAGCAGTGCCACTCGGGACAGGGGAGGGGTGTGGGGGCAGTTCTTC. This sequence encodes CASSATRDRGGVWGQFF.

The chain employs TRBV5-1 and TRBJ1-4; 8 bases are shared with TRBD1. Germline V gene data show CDR1 as SGHRS and CDR2 as YFSETQ. The CDR3 sequence is 17 residues long. The V and J ends lost 0 bases and 6 bases, in that order; junction bases with no gene match: 10. The CDR3 DNA sequence: TGCGCCAGCAGCTTGGACGGGACAGGAGGTTTCGATGAAAAACTGTTTTTT. This gives the protein CASSLDGTGGFDEKLFF.

The rearrangement uses TRBV7-9 and TRBJ2-3; maybe TRBD1 (7 bases). Germline CDR1 SEHNR, CDR2 FQNEAQ (reference sequence). Trimming took 4 bases from V and 3 from J, leaving 14 bases between them. The CDR3 is 15 amino acids. CDR3 nucleotides: TGTGCCAGCAGCTGGGGGGCACAGGGGACAGATACGCAGTATTTT. Amino acid sequence: CASSWGAQGTDTQYF.

The chain is built from TRBV5-4 and TRBJ1-1; TRBD1 matches at 7 bases. The ends lost 0 bases at V and 3 bases at J; junction bases unmatched: 5. From germline, CDR1 is SGHNT and CDR2 YYREEE (reference sequence). CDR3 length: 15 residues. The CDR3 DNA follows: TGTGCCAGCAGCTTGGATCAGGGGGTGCACACTGAAGCTTTCTTT. Its protein product is CASSLDQGVHTEAFF.

This clone was seen more than once but under ten times. The chain recombines TRBV10-3 with TRBJ1-5, with TRBD1 matching over 8 bases. V dropped 0 bases and J dropped 7; count of bases not matched to a gene: 8. Germline loops: CDR1 ENHRY, CDR2 SYGVKD. CDR3 length: 16 residues. This CDR3 is CAISESQGATVQPQHF. The CDR3 DNA reads as TGTGCCATCAGTGAGTCTCAGGGGGCGACTGTCCAGCCCCAGCATTTT.